This T cell receptor (beta chain) emerged from a study of OX40 agonist ivuxolimab in advanced cancers. Germline values: CDR1 MDHEN, CDR2 SYDVKM. CDR3 size: 14 residues. The method was immunoSEQ multiplex PCR; TCRdb's version includes in-frame clones alone and lacks a portion of them. The data hold tens of thousands of clones, with 65% to 85% observed a single time. The sequence was obtained from an adult with an advanced solid tumor such as melanoma, head and neck, liver or kidney cancer. This chain uses TRBV28 with TRBJ2-5, with D perhaps TRBD2 (5 bases). The J call is in doubt because the DNA end fits TRBJ2-7 better. Material: CD4+ or CD8+ T cells sorted from blood, obtained in a trial of the OX40 agonist ivuxolimab. CDR3 DNA sequence: TGTGCCAGCAGCACTTATCTCGGGGCCTACGAGCAGTACTTC. Translation gives CASSTYLGAYEQYF.